The 31 T cell receptor beta chains below all came from one sample that was sequenced in a study of identifying expanded T cells in peripheral blood. Profiled with immunoSEQ multiplex PCR; TCRdb holds only in-frame clones, not every one. The repertoire includes 60,000 to 65,000 clones, approximately 80% of them detected once, and 19% sits in the top ten. The sample consisted of blood. Receptors were obtained from a person aged 18 to 75 in good health.

The chain is built from TRBV7-7 and TRBJ2-5; 8 positions match TRBD1. The junction had 3 bases not matched to a gene; V was cut back by 3 bases and J by 3 bases. CDR3 length equals 14 residues. Germline CDR1 reads SSHAT; CDR2 reads FNYEAQ (reference sequence). This CDR3 is CASSLGQAKETQYF. As DNA, the CDR3 is TGTGCCAGCAGCTTGGGACAGGCAAAAGAGACCCAGTACTTC.

The chain carries TRBV19 and TRBJ2-7, with D possibly matching TRBD2 (5 bases). This CDR3 comprises 11 residues. V lost 5 bases to trimming and J lost 7 bases, with 9 bases between them. In germline, CDR1 is LNHDA, CDR2 SQIVND (reference sequence). This CDR3 reads CASSLSGEQYV. Here the CDR3 DNA reads TGTGCCAGTAGTCTATCGGGAGAGCAGTACGTC.

This clone was detected once. The chain has TRBV21-1 and TRBJ2-7; TRBD1 reflects the table's D call only, with no check against the DNA. TRBV21-1 is annotated as a pseudogene. The CDR3 contains 14 residues. Written as DNA, the CDR3 is TGTGCCAGCAGCAAAGATGGCAGGGCGTACGAGCAGTACTTC. This codes for CASSKDGRAYEQYF.

The CDR3 sequence is CASSLQPAKNIQYF. The CDR3 nucleotides read TGTGCCAGCAGCTTACAGCCAGCCAAAAACATTCAGTACTTC. V gene TRBV7-2 combines with J gene TRBJ2-4, with unresolved D. Germline-derived CDR1 and CDR2 are SGHTA and FQGNSA. This CDR3 comprises 14 residues. V shed 2 bases and J shed 0 bases, with 5 bases lying between them.

V and J are TRBV19 and TRBJ1-1; TRBD1 is a possible D gene (6 bases). Deletions cut 3 bases from V and 3 bases from J, with 26 bases between. The CDR3 covers 19 residues. From germline, CDR1 is LNHDA and CDR2 SQIVND (reference sequence). The CDR3 nucleotides read TGTGCCAGTAGTATCCTTCTGGCAGGGGTTGGTTTGCGAGACACTGAAGCTTTCTTT. Translated: CASSILLAGVGLRDTEAFF.

This CDR3 reads CASSIVGTSGRQTDTQYF. Here the CDR3 DNA reads TGTGCCAGTAGTATAGTCGGGACTAGCGGGAGGCAAACAGATACGCAGTATTTT. The V call is TRBV19, the J call TRBJ2-3; 15 bases line up with TRBD2. This CDR3 has 18 residues. V lost 1 base and J lost 3; bases outside the gene matches: 5. The germline gives CDR1 LNHDA, CDR2 SQIVND (reference sequence).

A single count supports this clone. The genes are TRBV7-2 and TRBJ2-2; TRBD2 aligns across 8 bases. The germline CDR1 and CDR2 sequences are SGHTA and FQGNSA. V lost 4 bases to trimming and J lost 7 bases; unmatched junction nucleotides: 5. The CDR3 sequence is 14 residues long. CDR3 loop: CASSSRGGFGELFF. In nucleotides, the CDR3 is TGTGCCAGCAGCTCCCGGGGGGGCTTCGGGGAGCTGTTTTTT.

V is TRBV6-1 and J is TRBJ1-6, with 8 positions matching TRBD1. The germline V gene encodes CDR1 MNHNS and CDR2 SASEGT. The CDR3 sequence is 17 residues long. Trimming removed 2 bases from V and 5 bases from J; junction bases left unmatched: 8. The CDR3 here is CASSEPLWTGNNSPLHF. CDR3 nucleotide sequence: TGTGCCAGCAGTGAACCCCTCTGGACAGGGAATAATTCACCCCTCCACTTT.

As for this clone: At one boundary the junction diverges from the germline segment, which might be a read error. The chain recombines TRBV7-8 with TRBJ2-7; the D is unclear. CDR1 and CDR2 (germline): SGHVS, FQNEAQ. The CDR3 sequence is 15 residues long. CDR3 in amino acids: CASSQQRTGSYEQYF. The CDR3 bases are TGCGCCAGCAGCCAGCAGAGGACGGGCTCCTACGAGCAGTACTTC.

The chain employs TRBV18 and TRBJ1-1; possible D gene TRBD1, 5 bases. Germline CDR1 and CDR2: KGHSH and LQKENI. The V and J ends lost 5 bases and 0 bases respectively, with 13 bases between them. The CDR3 consists of 15 residues. CDR3: CASSDSFGMNTEAFF. Here the CDR3 DNA reads TGTGCCAGCTCAGACAGCTTCGGGATGAACACTGAAGCTTTCTTT.

The sample holds a few counts of this clone. The chain employs TRBV6-6 and TRBJ1-5; unclear D gene. Trimming shortened V by 6 bases and J by 5 bases, and 8 bases separated the two germline ends. The CDR3 is made up of 12 amino acids. Germline CDR1 reads MNHNY; CDR2 reads SVGAGI (reference sequence). For the CDR3, the DNA is TGTGCCAGCAGGCGCAGAGATCAGCCCCAGCATTTT. Its protein product is CASRRRDQPQHF.

This clone was found a few times. V and J are TRBV7-2 and TRBJ1-2; tentative D call: TRBD1 (6 bases). CDR3 length: 14 residues. The germline V gene encodes CDR1 SGHTA and CDR2 FQGNSA. V was trimmed by 5 bases and J by 4 bases, leaving 14 bases between them. CDR3: CASSAFQGTYGYTF. CDR3 DNA sequence: TGTGCCAGCAGCGCCTTTCAGGGGACCTATGGCTACACCTTC.

This clone was counted ten times or more. The chain recombines TRBV27 with TRBJ2-3; 10 bases are a match to TRBD1. The V segment lost 3 bases and the J segment 1 base; nucleotides outside the gene matches: 1. The CDR3 runs 15 residues. From germline, CDR1 is MNHEY and CDR2 SMNVEV (reference sequence). CDR3 DNA sequence: TGTGCCAGCAGTTTTGGGACAGGGGGCACAGATACGCAGTATTTT. As protein: CASSFGTGGTDTQYF.

This chain connects TRBV5-1 to TRBJ1-2; unclear D gene. With 0 bases removed from V and 2 bases from J, the gap between germline ends came to 8 bases. CDR3 length: 14 residues. The germline V gene encodes CDR1 SGHRS and CDR2 YFSETQ. The CDR3 bases are TGCGCCAGCAGCTTGGCCGGGGAAAACTATGGCTACACCTTC. Its translation is CASSLAGENYGYTF.

The chain links TRBV23-1 to TRBJ2-3, with D perhaps TRBD1 or TRBD2 (5 bases each). Being an ORF, TRBV23-1 has a function that is uncertain. This CDR3 has 15 residues. Trimming removed 3 bases from V and 0 bases from J, with 10 bases in between. The CDR3 nucleotides are TGCGCCAGCAGTCAGACCGGGGCGAGCACAGATACGCAGTATTTT. As protein: CASSQTGASTDTQYF.

The J gene is TRBJ2-4, the V gene TRBV19, with TRBD2 identical over 8 bases. Per germline, CDR1 LNHDA and CDR2 SQIVND (reference sequence). This CDR3 contains 17 residues. V was pared by 1 base and J by 1 base, with 6 bases of the junction left unmatched. The CDR3 region is CASSIGAGGVAKNIQYF. CDR3 DNA sequence: TGTGCCAGTAGTATAGGCGCCGGGGGGGTGGCCAAAAACATTCAGTACTTC.

The chain is built from TRBV30 and TRBJ1-1; D is unresolved. The CDR3 extends over 11 amino acids. V gave up 1 base and J gave up 5 bases, with 5 bases separating them. The V gene's germline CDR1 is GTSNPN and CDR2 SVGIG (reference sequence). The CDR3 sequence is CAWSGRTEAFF. CDR3 sequence (DNA): TGTGCCTGGAGTGGGAGAACTGAAGCTTTCTTT.

The rearrangement uses TRBV9 and TRBJ2-3; D is perhaps TRBD1 or TRBD2 (6 bases each). The V gene's germline CDR1 is SGDLS and CDR2 YYNGEE. With 0 bases removed from V and 1 base from J, the gap between germline ends came to 12 bases. The CDR3 totals 16 residues. The CDR3 DNA is TGTGCCAGCAGCGTAGGGGGGGACACTCGCACAGATACGCAGTATTTT. Translated, it gives CASSVGGDTRTDTQYF.

This clone was seen only once. In nucleotides, the CDR3 is TGTGCCAGCAGCTTAGATCCCGGTGCCCTCTACGAGCAGTACTTC. This codes for CASSLDPGALYEQYF. The rearrangement joins TRBV11-3 to TRBJ2-7, with D uncertain. CDR1 SGHNT and CDR2 YENEEA come from the germline V gene. The CDR3 runs 15 residues. The germline V and J ends were trimmed by 0 bases and 3 bases, with 12 bases remaining between them. The whole variable domain, remainder taken from reference TRBV11-3 and TRBJ2-7, is EAGVVQSPRYKIIEKKQPVAFWCNPISGHNTLYWYLQNLGQGPELLIRYENEEAVDDSQLPKDRFSAERLKGVDSTLKIQPAELGDSAVYLCASSLDPGALYEQYFGPGTRLTVT.

This chain uses TRBV14 with TRBJ2-1; D is ambiguous. Germline V gene lookup returns CDR1 SGHDN and CDR2 FVKESK. V was trimmed by 4 bases and J by 10 bases, leaving 8 bases between them. The CDR3 covers 11 residues. The CDR3 protein is CASSLLYEQFF. The CDR3 DNA sequence: TGTGCCAGCAGCCTCCTATACGAGCAGTTCTTC. The full variable domain, with the rest looked up from reference TRBV14 and TRBJ2-1, is EAGVTQFPSHSVIEKGQTVTLRCDPISGHDNLYWYRRVMGKEIKFLLHFVKESKQDESGMPNNRFLAERTGGTYSTLKVQPAELEDSGVYFCASSLLYEQFFGPGTRLTVL.

The rearrangement joins TRBV29-1 to TRBJ1-3; no firm D call. Per germline, CDR1 SQVTM and CDR2 ANQGSEA. This CDR3 has 13 residues. Trimming pared 5 bases from V and 0 bases from J, leaving 8 bases between. The DNA for the CDR3 is TGCAGCGTTCGGACGGACTCTGGAAACACCATATATTTT. As protein: CSVRTDSGNTIYF.

The chain is built from TRBV2 and TRBJ1-5; D unclear. CDR1 SNHLY and CDR2 FYNNEI come from the germline V gene. The CDR3 loop spans 13 amino acids. Trimming cost V 6 bases and J 4 bases, with 10 bases left between them. In nucleotides, the CDR3 is TGTGCCAGCAGGACGGACGGAAATCAGCCCCAGCATTTT. Its translation: CASRTDGNQPQHF.

CDR3 nucleotide sequence: TGCGCCAGCAGCCGGGACGGCTCGGGGCGCGGGGAGCTGTTTTTT. As protein: CASSRDGSGRGELFF. This chain joins TRBV5-1 and TRBJ2-2; D is perhaps TRBD1 or TRBD2 (5 bases each). The CDR3 is 15 residues long. The V end lost 4 bases, the J end lost 7 bases, and 17 bases lay between the germline ends. Germline values: CDR1 SGHRS, CDR2 YFSETQ.

The CDR3, as DNA: TGCAGCGTTGGAGGGGGCCCCGGACAGCCCCAGCATTTT. Its translation: CSVGGGPGQPQHF. V gene TRBV29-1 combines with J gene TRBJ1-5; 7 nucleotides align to TRBD1. CDR1 and CDR2 from the germline V gene are SQVTM and ANQGSEA. The length of the CDR3 is 13 residues. V lost 4 bases and J lost 7; bases outside the gene matches: 7.

V is TRBV5-1 and J is TRBJ2-3; D possibly corresponds to TRBD2 (6 bases). Trimming removed 5 bases from V and 1 base from J, with 11 bases in between. CDR3 length: 14 residues. Looked up from germline, CDR1 is SGHRS and CDR2 is YFSETQ. CDR3 bases: TGCGCCAGCAGTGATTCTAGCGGCACAGATACGCAGTATTTT. Translating gives CASSDSSGTDTQYF.

The rearrangement joins TRBV19 to TRBJ2-7, with TRBD1 matching over 9 bases. CDR1 and CDR2 (germline): LNHDA, SQIVND (reference sequence). The V segment lost 5 bases and the J segment 5 bases; nucleotides outside the gene matches: 10. The CDR3 sequence is 15 residues long. The CDR3 DNA reads TGTGCCAGTAGTCGGCCAGGACAGGGGAGCAACGAGCAGTACTTC. Residues: CASSRPGQGSNEQYF.

This chain connects TRBV5-1 to TRBJ2-2; possibly TRBD1 for D (5 bases). The V end was cut by 4 bases, the J end by 2 bases, with 12 bases between. The germline CDR1 and CDR2 sequences are SGHRS and YFSETQ. The CDR3 spans 15 residues. Here the CDR3 reads CASSRFQGNTGELFF. The CDR3 nucleotides are TGCGCCAGCAGCCGGTTCCAGGGAAACACCGGGGAGCTGTTTTTT.

The chain uses TRBV9 and TRBJ2-2; 8 bases align to TRBD1. This CDR3 region has 16 residues. The V gene's germline CDR1 is SGDLS and CDR2 YYNGEE. Trimming took 0 bases from V and 4 from J; bases not matched to a gene: 5. The CDR3 DNA is TGTGCCAGCAGCGTAGGACAGGGGTCCCTCACCGGGGAGCTGTTTTTT. It specifies CASSVGQGSLTGELFF.

The J gene is TRBJ2-2, the V gene TRBV9; 7 nucleotides match TRBD2. The CDR3 runs to 17 residues. In germline, CDR1 is SGDLS, CDR2 YYNGEE. J was trimmed by 4 bases and V by 4 bases; bases with no gene match: 13. The CDR3 sequence is CASSPLKLAAGTGELFF. The DNA of the CDR3 is TGTGCCAGCAGCCCTCTTAAGCTAGCGGCCGGCACCGGGGAGCTGTTTTTT. The full variable domain, rest sourced from reference TRBV9 and TRBJ2-2, is DSGVTQTPKHLITATGQRVTLRCSPRSGDLSVYWYQQSLDQGLQFLIQYYNGEERAKGNILERFSAQQFPDLHSELNLSSLELGDSALYFCASSPLKLAAGTGELFFGEGSRLTVL.

The rearrangement links TRBV5-1 to TRBJ2-5, with D perhaps assigned TRBD1 or TRBD2 (7 bases each). Deletions cut 9 bases from V and 2 bases from J, with 17 bases between. The CDR3 is 14 amino acids. CDR1 and CDR2 (germline): SGHRS, YFSETQ. The CDR3 region is CATPGGGRQETQYF. CDR3 bases: TGCGCCACCCCAGGGGGGGGCCGGCAAGAGACCCAGTACTTC. Full variable domain (rest looked up from reference TRBV5-1 and TRBJ2-5): KAGVTQTPRYLIKTRGQQVTLSCSPISGHRSVSWYQQTPGQGLQFLFEYFSETQRNKGNFPGRFSGRQFSNSRSEMNVSTLELGDSALYLCATPGGGRQETQYFGPGTRLLVL.

The V call is TRBV6-5, the J call TRBJ2-7; a possible D gene is TRBD2 (5 bases). With 6 bases removed from V and 1 base from J, the gap between germline ends came to 10 bases. The CDR3 contains 13 residues. CDR1 is MNHEY and CDR2 is SVGAGI in the germline V gene. The CDR3 spells CASSRGLSYEQYF. The CDR3 bases are TGTGCCAGCAGCCGGGGATTATCCTACGAGCAGTACTTC.